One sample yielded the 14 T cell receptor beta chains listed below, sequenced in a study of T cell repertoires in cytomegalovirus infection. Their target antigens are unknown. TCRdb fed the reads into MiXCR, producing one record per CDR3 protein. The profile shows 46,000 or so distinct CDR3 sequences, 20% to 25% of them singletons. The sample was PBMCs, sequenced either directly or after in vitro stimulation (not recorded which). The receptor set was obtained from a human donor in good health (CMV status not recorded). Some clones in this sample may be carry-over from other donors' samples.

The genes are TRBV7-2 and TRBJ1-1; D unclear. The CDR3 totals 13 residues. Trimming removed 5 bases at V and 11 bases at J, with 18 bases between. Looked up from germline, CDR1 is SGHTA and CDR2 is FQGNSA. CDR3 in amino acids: CASSRQDGNVAFF. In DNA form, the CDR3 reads TGTGCCAGCAGCCGGCAGGACGGAAACGTGGCTTTCTTT.

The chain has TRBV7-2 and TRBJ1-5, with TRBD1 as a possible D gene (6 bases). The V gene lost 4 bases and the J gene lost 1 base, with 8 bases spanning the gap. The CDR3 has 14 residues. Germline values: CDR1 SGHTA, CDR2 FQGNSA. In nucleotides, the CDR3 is TGTGCCAGCAGCTCCGACAGGAGCAATCAGCCCCAGCATTTT. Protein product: CASSSDRSNQPQHF. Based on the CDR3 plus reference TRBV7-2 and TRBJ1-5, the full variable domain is GAGVSQSPSNKVTEKGKDVELRCDPISGHTALYWYRQSLGQGLEFLIYFQGNSAPDKSGLPSDRFSAERTGGSVSTLTIQRTQQEDSAVYLCASSSDRSNQPQHFGDGTRLSIL.

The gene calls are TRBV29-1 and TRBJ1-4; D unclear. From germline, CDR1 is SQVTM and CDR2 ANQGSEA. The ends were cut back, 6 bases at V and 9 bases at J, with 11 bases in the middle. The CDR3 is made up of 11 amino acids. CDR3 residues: CSVSDGQKLFF. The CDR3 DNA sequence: TGCAGCGTATCGGACGGACAAAAACTGTTTTTT.

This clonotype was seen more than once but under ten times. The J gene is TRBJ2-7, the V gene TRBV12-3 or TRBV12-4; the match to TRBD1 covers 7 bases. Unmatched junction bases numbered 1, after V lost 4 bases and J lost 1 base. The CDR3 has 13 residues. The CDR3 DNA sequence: TGTGCCAGCAGTTGGGACAGATCCTACGAGCAGTACTTC. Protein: CASSWDRSYEQYF.

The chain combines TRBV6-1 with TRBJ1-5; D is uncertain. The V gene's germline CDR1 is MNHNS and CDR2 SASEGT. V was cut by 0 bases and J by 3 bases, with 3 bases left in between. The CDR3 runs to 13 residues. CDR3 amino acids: CASSEAHNQPQHF. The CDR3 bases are TGTGCCAGCAGTGAAGCACACAATCAGCCCCAGCATTTT.

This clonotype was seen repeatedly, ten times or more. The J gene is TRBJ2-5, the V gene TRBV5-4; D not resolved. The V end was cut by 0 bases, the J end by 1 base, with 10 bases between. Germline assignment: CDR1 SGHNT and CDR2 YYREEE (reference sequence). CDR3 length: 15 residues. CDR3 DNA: TGTGCCAGCAGCTTGGCTCTGACGACCCAAGAGACCCAGTACTTC. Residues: CASSLALTTQETQYF.

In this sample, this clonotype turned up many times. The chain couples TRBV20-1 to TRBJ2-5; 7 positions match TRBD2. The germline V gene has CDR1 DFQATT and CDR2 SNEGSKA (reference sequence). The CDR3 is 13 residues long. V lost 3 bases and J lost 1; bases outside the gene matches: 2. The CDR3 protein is CSARSGTQETQYF. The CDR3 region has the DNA TGCAGTGCTAGGAGCGGGACCCAAGAGACCCAGTACTTC.

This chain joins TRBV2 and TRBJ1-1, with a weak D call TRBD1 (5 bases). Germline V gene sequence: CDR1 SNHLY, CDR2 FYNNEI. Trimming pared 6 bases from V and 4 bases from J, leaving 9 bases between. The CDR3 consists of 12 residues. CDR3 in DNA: TGTGCCAGCAGCTGGGGGACCACTGAAGCTTTCTTT. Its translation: CASSWGTTEAFF.

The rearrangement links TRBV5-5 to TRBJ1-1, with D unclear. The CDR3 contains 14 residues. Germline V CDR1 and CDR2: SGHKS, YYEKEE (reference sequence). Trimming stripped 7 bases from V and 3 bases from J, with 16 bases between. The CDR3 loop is CASGPRDVHTEAFF. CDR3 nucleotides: TGTGCCAGCGGCCCCCGGGATGTGCACACTGAAGCTTTCTTT.

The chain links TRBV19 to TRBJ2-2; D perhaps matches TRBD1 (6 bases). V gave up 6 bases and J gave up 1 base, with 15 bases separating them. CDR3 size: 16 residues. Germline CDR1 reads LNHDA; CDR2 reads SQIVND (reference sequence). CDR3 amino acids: CASSQLGAMNTGELFF. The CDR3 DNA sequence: TGTGCCAGTAGCCAGCTGGGGGCTATGAACACCGGGGAGCTGTTTTTT. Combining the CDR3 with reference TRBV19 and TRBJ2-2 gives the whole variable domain DGGITQSPKYLFRKEGQNVTLSCEQNLNHDAMYWYRQDPGQGLRLIYYSQIVNDFQKGDIAEGYSVSREKKESFPLTVTSAQKNPTAFYLCASSQLGAMNTGELFFGEGSRLTVL.

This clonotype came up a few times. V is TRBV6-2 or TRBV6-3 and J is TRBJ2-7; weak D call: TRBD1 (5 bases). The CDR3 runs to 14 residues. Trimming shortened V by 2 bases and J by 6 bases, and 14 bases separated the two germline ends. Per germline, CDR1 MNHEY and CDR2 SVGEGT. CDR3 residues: CASSYRQGQGEQYF. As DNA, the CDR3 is TGTGCCAGCAGTTACCGTCAGGGCCAAGGCGAGCAGTACTTC.

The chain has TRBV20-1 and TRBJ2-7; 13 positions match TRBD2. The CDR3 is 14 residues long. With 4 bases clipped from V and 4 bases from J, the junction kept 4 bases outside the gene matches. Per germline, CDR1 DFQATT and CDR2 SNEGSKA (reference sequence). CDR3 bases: TGCAGTGCTATGAGGACTAGCGGGAGTTACGAGCAGTACTTC. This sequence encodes CSAMRTSGSYEQYF.

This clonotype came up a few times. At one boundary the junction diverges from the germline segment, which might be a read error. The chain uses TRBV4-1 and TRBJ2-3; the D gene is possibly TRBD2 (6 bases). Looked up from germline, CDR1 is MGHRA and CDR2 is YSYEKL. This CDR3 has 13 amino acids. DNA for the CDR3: TGCGCCAGCAGCCAAGATAGGGACTCAACCCTAATTTTT. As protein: CASSQDRDSTLIF.

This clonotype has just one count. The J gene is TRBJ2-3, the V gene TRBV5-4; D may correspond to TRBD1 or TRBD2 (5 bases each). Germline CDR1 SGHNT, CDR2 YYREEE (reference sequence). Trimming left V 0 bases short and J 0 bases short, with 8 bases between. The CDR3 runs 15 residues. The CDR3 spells CASSLGGISTDTQYF. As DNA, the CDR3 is TGTGCCAGCAGCTTGGGGGGGATAAGCACAGATACGCAGTATTTT.